This record concerns one T cell receptor beta chain sequence. Its antigen remains unknown. The CDR3 spans 14 residues. Trimming shortened V by 8 bases and J by 2 bases, and 19 bases separated the two germline ends. Looked up from germline, CDR1 is SQVTM and CDR2 is ANQGSEA. Excluded were patients with other autoimmune diseases, uncontrolled infections, pregnancy or lactation. The sample comes from a study of Graves' ophthalmopathy and Graves' hyperthyroidism. Whole-study context: Ophthalmopathy not arising within 18 months of follow-up defined hyperthyroidism as stable. General study results and limits: Thyroid clonotypes that were expanded above 0.001 frequency mostly also appeared in blood. With a specificity of 72.22% and a sensitivity of just under 71%, the model predicted ophthalmopathy progression.

RNA transcripts were the source from which TCR beta CDR3 regions were amplified. HTBI primers were used in a first-round RT-PCR, which preceded a second-round multiplex PCR. In TCRdb, the multiplex PCR reads were re-called with MiXCR into one record per CDR3 protein. The table includes about 1.1 million distinct CDR3 sequences, about 38% detected once. Input material: peripheral blood or thyroid tissue (not recorded which). This clonotype was sampled from an adult man with Graves' hyperthyroidism. The chain links TRBV29-1 to TRBJ2-7; D may be TRBD2 (5 bases). The CDR3 protein is CSRAAGVSPYEQYF. The DNA for the CDR3 is TGCAGCAGAGCGGCCGGGGTAAGCCCCTACGAGCAGTACTTC.